This T cell receptor (beta chain) was profiled in a study of human T cells and chemical hapten exposure. Total RNA was isolated from unfractionated whole blood. V was pared by 0 bases and J by 0 bases, with 10 bases between. CDR3 length: 16 amino acids. Germline V CDR1 and CDR2: SGHRS, YFSETQ. Study-wide findings and caveats: There was no change with DPC sensitization in TCRs above 1 in 1000 frequency.

Original processing notes: With a range of roughly 23,224 to 690,600, the median per sample was around 96,000 TCRs. In TCRdb, the 5' RACE reads were re-called with MiXCR into one record per CDR3 protein. These V and J calls are TCRdb output, not the study's own analysis. The sample lists 95,000 to 120,000 distinct CDR3 sequences; approximately 20% were seen once. This clonotype has more than one count but fewer than ten. What it binds is unknown. The gene calls are TRBV5-1 and TRBJ2-1; TRBD1 or TRBD2 may be the D gene (6 bases each). This TCR came from a human donor in good health. The CDR3 sequence is CASSLGGTSSYNEQFF. Here the CDR3 DNA reads TGCGCCAGCAGCTTGGGCGGGACAAGCTCCTACAATGAGCAGTTCTTC. Combining the CDR3 with reference TRBV5-1 and TRBJ2-1 gives the whole variable domain KAGVTQTPRYLIKTRGQQVTLSCSPISGHRSVSWYQQTPGQGLQFLFEYFSETQRNKGNFPGRFSGRQFSNSRSEMNVSTLELGDSALYLCASSLGGTSSYNEQFFGPGTRLTVL.